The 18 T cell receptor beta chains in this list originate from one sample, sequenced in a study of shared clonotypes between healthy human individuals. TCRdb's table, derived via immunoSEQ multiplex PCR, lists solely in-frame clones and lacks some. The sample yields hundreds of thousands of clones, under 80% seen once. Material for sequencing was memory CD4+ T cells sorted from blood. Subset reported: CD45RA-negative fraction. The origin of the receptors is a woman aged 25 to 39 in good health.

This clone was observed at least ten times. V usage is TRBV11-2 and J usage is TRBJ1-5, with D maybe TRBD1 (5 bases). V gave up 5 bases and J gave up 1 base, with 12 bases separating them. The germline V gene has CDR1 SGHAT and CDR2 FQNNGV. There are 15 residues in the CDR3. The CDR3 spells CASSGAGGSNQPQHF. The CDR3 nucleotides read TGTGCCAGCAGCGGCGCCGGGGGGAGCAATCAGCCCCAGCATTTT.

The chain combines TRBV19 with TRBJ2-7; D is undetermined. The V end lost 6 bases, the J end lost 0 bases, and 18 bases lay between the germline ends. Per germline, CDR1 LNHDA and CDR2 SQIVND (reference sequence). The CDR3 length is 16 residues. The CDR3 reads CASRGTRRYNSYEQYF. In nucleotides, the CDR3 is TGTGCCAGTAGAGGTACTCGACGGTATAACTCCTACGAGCAGTACTTC.

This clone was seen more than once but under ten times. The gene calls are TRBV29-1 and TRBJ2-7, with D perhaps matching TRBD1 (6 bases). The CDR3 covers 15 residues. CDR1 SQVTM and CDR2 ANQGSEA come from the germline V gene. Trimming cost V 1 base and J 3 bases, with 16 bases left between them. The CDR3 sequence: CSVEGTANFGYEQYF. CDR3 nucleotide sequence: TGCAGCGTTGAAGGGACAGCCAACTTCGGCTACGAGCAGTACTTC.

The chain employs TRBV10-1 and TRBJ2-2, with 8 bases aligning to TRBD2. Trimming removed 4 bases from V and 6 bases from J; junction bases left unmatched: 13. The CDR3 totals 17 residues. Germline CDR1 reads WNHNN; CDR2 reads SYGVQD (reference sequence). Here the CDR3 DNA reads TGCGCCAGCAGTGGGTCTTTTCGGGAGGGCCACGCCGGGGAGCTGTTTTTT. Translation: CASSGSFREGHAGELFF.

Here the CDR3 DNA reads TGTGCCAGCAGTCTCGCGGGAGCGGGGGGCAATGAGCAGTTCTTC. Translating gives CASSLAGAGGNEQFF. The chain combines TRBV2 with TRBJ2-1; TRBD2 agrees at 9 bases. Germline V gives CDR1 SNHLY, CDR2 FYNNEI. CDR3 length equals 15 residues. The V segment lost 5 bases and the J segment 6 bases; nucleotides outside the gene matches: 8.

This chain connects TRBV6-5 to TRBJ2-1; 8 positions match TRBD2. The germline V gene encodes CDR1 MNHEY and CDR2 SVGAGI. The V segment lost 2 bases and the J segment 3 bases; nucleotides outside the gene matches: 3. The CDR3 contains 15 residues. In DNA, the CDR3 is TGTGCCAGCAGTTACAGCGGGAGAGGCTACAATGAGCAGTTCTTC. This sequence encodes CASSYSGRGYNEQFF.

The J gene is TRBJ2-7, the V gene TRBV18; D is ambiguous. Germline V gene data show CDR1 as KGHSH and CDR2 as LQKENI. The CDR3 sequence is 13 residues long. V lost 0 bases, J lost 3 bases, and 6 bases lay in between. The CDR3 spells CASSPPSDYEQYF. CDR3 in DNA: TGTGCCAGCTCACCACCGAGTGACTACGAGCAGTACTTC. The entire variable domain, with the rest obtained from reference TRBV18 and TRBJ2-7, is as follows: NAGVMQNPRHLVRRRGQEARLRCSPMKGHSHVYWYRQLPEEGLKFMVYLQKENIIDESGMPKERFSAEFPKEGPSILRIQQVVRGDSAAYFCASSPPSDYEQYFGPGTRLTVT.

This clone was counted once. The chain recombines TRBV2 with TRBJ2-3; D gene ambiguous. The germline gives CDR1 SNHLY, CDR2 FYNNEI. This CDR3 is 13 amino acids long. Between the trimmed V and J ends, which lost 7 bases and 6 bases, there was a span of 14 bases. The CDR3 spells CASTQGRTDTQYF. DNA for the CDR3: TGTGCCAGCACCCAAGGGCGTACGGATACGCAGTATTTT.

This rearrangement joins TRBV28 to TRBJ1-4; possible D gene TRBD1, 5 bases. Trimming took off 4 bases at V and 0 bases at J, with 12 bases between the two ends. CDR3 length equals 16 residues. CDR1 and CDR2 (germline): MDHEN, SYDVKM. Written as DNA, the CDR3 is TGTGCCAGCAGTTCTTTGGGGCTTACAACTAATGAAAAACTGTTTTTT. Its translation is CASSSLGLTTNEKLFF.

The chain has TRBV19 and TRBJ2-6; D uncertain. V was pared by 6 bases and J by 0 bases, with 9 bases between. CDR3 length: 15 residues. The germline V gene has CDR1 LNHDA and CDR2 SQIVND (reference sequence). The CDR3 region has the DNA TGTGCCAGTAGGGCCCTAGACTCTGGGGCCAACGTCCTGACTTTC. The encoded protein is CASRALDSGANVLTF.

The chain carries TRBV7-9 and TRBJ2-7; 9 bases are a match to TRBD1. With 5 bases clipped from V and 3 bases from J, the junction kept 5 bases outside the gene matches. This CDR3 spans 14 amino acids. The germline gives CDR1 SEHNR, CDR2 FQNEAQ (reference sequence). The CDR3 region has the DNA TGTGCCAGCAGCGCGACAGGGGGTGGCTACGAGCAGTACTTC. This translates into CASSATGGGYEQYF.

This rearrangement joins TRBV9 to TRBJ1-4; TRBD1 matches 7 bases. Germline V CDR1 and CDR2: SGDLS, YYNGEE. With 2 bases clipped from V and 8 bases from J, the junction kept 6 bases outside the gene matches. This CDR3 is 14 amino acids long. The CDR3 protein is CASSVGRGQEKLFF. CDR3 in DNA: TGTGCCAGCAGCGTTGGGAGGGGGCAAGAAAAACTGTTTTTT.

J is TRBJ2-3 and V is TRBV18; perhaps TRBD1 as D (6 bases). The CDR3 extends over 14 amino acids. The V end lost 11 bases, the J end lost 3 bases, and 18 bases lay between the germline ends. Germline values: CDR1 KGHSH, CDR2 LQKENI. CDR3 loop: CAGSLGQGTDTQYF. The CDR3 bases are TGTGCCGGATCCTTGGGACAAGGGACAGATACGCAGTATTTT.

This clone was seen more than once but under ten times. The CDR3 sequence: CASRLEIGGEAFF. CDR3 DNA: TGTGCCAGCAGATTGGAAATTGGGGGTGAAGCTTTCTTT. The chain couples TRBV2 to TRBJ1-1; weak D call: TRBD1 (5 bases). There are 13 residues in the CDR3. In germline, CDR1 is SNHLY, CDR2 FYNNEI. Between the trimmed V and J ends, which lost 6 bases and 7 bases, there was a span of 15 bases.

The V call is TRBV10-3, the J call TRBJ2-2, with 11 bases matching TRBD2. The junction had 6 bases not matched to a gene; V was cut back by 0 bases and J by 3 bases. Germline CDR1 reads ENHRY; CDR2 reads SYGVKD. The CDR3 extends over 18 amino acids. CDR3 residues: CAISESYTSGSYTGELFF. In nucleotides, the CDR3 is TGTGCCATCAGTGAGTCATACACTAGCGGGAGCTACACCGGGGAGCTGTTTTTT.

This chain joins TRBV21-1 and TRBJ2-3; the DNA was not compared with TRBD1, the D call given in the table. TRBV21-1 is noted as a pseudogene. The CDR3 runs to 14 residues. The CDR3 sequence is CASSKRTDTDTQYF. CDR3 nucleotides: TGTGCCAGCAGCAAACGGACAGACACAGATACGCAGTATTTT.

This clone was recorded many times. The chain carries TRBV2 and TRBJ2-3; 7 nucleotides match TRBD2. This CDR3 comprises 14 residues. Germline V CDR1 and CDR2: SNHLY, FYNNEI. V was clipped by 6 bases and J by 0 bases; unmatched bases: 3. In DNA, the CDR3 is TGTGCCAGCAGGGGACTATTGAGCACAGATACGCAGTATTTT. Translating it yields CASRGLLSTDTQYF. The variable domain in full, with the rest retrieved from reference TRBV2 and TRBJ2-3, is EPEVTQTPSHQVTQMGQEVILRCVPISNHLYFYWYRQILGQKVEFLVSFYNNEISEKSEIFDDQFSVERPDGSNFTLKIRSTKLEDSAMYFCASRGLLSTDTQYFGPGTRLTVL.

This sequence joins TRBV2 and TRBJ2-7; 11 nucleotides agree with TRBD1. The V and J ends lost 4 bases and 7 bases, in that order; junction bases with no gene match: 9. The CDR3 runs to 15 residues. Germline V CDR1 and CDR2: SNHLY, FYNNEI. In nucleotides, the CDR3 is TGTGCCAGCAGTGTAGGTGGACAGGGGGCAGGAGAGCAGTACTTC. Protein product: CASSVGGQGAGEQYF.